This T cell receptor beta chain appears in the sequencing data of a study of shared clonotypes between healthy human individuals. Sequenced by immunoSEQ multiplex PCR; TCRdb stores in-frame clones only, minus some. Altogether over 1.5 million clones are present, 98% being singletons, with the ten largest covering 0.45%. The CDR3 length is 15 residues. The germline V gene has CDR1 SEHNR and CDR2 FQNEAQ (reference sequence). V was trimmed by 0 bases and J by 7 bases, leaving 15 bases between them. The chain combines TRBV7-9 with TRBJ1-1; no reliable D call. The TCR was taken from a young man in good health. The sequencing input was naive CD4+ T cells sorted from blood. Subset given: CD45RA+ positively selected. The CDR3 here is CASSLAETPRSEAFF. The CDR3 region has the DNA TGTGCCAGCAGCTTAGCGGAGACCCCAAGAAGTGAAGCTTTCTTT.